Each of the 27 T cell receptor beta chains below was sequenced from the same sample in a study of blood T cells in healthy people across ages. Primers used in a second PCR of roughly 6 to 11 cycles were a sample-barcoded 5' primer and a J-beta primer mix. TCRdb ran MiXCR on the 5' RACE reads and lists one entry per CDR3 protein. The sample carries 650,000 or so distinct CDR3 sequences, 40% to 65% recorded once. The specimen sequenced was blood. The receptors come from a woman aged 80 or over in good health.

The chain recombines TRBV16 with TRBJ2-1, with TRBD2 matching 8 bases. Germline loops: CDR1 KGHSY, CDR2 FQNENV. The CDR3 spans 16 residues. Unmatched junction bases numbered 7, after V lost 2 bases and J lost 4 bases. DNA of the CDR3: TGTGCCAGCAGCCAAGAGATGGGACTAGGTTACAATGAGCAGTTCTTC. Translated, it gives CASSQEMGLGYNEQFF.

The chain is built from TRBV12-3 or TRBV12-4 and TRBJ2-4; D is undetermined. The end of the DNA fits TRBJ2-7 better, so the J call may be wrong. The CDR3 totals 13 residues. Here the CDR3 reads CASSLTGPHEQYF. CDR3 nucleotides: TGTGCCAGCAGTTTAACTGGGCCCCACGAGCAGTACTTC.

In this sample, this clonotype turned up many times. In DNA form, the CDR3 reads TGTGCCAGCAGGCCGACCGCCGGGACTAGCAATGGTACGCAGTATTTT. This codes for CASRPTAGTSNGTQYF. The rearrangement uses TRBV6-6 and TRBJ2-3; 9 bases agree with TRBD2. The germline V gene encodes CDR1 MNHNY and CDR2 SVGAGI (reference sequence). V shed 6 bases, J shed 8 bases, and the junction held 15 bases outside the gene matches. The CDR3 consists of 16 residues.

This chain uses TRBV5-5 with TRBJ1-5; D call uncertain. Germline loops: CDR1 SGHKS, CDR2 YYEKEE (reference sequence). The CDR3 totals 16 residues. Trimming removed 0 bases at V and 0 bases at J, with 10 bases between. The CDR3 loop reads CASSLGRFYSNQPQHF. The CDR3 region has the DNA TGTGCCAGCAGCTTGGGGCGGTTTTATAGCAATCAGCCCCAGCATTTT.

At least ten counts were recorded for this clonotype. The V and J genes are TRBV4-1 and TRBJ2-1; D perhaps matches TRBD2 (6 bases). CDR1 and CDR2 from the germline V gene are MGHRA and YSYEKL. The ends were cut back, 0 bases at V and 7 bases at J, with 19 bases in the middle. This CDR3 contains 17 residues. CDR3 protein: CASSQDGTGRGKNEQFF. The CDR3 DNA follows: TGCGCCAGCAGCCAAGATGGAACGGGCCGGGGGAAGAATGAGCAGTTCTTC.

This clonotype was counted many times. The J gene is TRBJ2-7, the V gene TRBV24-1; no firm D call. There are 16 residues in the CDR3. Germline assignment: CDR1 KGHDR and CDR2 SFDVKD. With 5 bases removed from V and 3 bases from J, the gap between germline ends came to 19 bases. The CDR3 bases are TGTGCCACCAGTGGCCCCGACCTGCGAACGATCTACGAGCAGTACTTC. Translation gives CATSGPDLRTIYEQYF.

This clonotype showed up many times. This sequence joins TRBV7-8 and TRBJ2-7; 15 positions match TRBD2. Trimming took 5 bases from V and 2 from J; bases not matched to a gene: 7. Germline V gives CDR1 SGHVS, CDR2 FQNEAQ. The CDR3 runs to 17 residues. DNA for the CDR3: TGTGCCAGCAGCACCGGGACTAGCGGGAGGCCTACCTACGAGCAGTACTTC. Translation gives CASSTGTSGRPTYEQYF.

In its sample, this clonotype was seen many times. V gene TRBV29-1 combines with J gene TRBJ2-3; D may be TRBD2 (5 bases). Between the trimmed V and J ends, which lost 6 bases and 5 bases, there was a span of 24 bases. Looked up from germline, CDR1 is SQVTM and CDR2 is ANQGSEA. The CDR3 spans 16 residues. The CDR3 bases are TGCAGCGTCCAGAGCCGGGTCGGTGGTGGGAGAGATACGCAGTATTTT. Residues: CSVQSRVGGGRDTQYF.

This clonotype was counted only a few times. The chain is built from TRBV11-2 and TRBJ2-4; no firm D call. Trimming stripped 4 bases from V and 0 bases from J, with 7 bases between. The CDR3 runs 14 residues. The germline V gene encodes CDR1 SGHAT and CDR2 FQNNGV. CDR3 region: CASSSYLAKNIQYF. CDR3 coding DNA: TGTGCCAGCAGCTCGTACCTAGCCAAAAACATTCAGTACTTC. The full variable domain, its missing parts supplied by reference TRBV11-2 and TRBJ2-4, is EAGVAQSPRYKIIEKRQSVAFWCNPISGHATLYWYQQILGQGPKLLIQFQNNGVVDDSQLPKDRFSAERLKGVDSTLKIQPAKLEDSAVYLCASSSYLAKNIQYFGAGTRLSVL.

This clonotype was seen more than once but under ten times. V gene TRBV29-1 combines with J gene TRBJ2-1; D gene uncertain. Germline CDR1 SQVTM, CDR2 ANQGSEA. There are 14 residues in the CDR3. Trimming removed 1 base at V and 4 bases at J, with 11 bases between. CDR3 protein: CSVEAAYLYNEQFF. The CDR3 nucleotides read TGCAGCGTTGAAGCTGCCTACCTTTACAATGAGCAGTTCTTC.

This clonotype was seen a few times. This sequence joins TRBV7-9 and TRBJ2-3, with unresolved D. The CDR3 spans 14 residues. Per germline, CDR1 SEHNR and CDR2 FQNEAQ (reference sequence). The V end lost 2 bases, the J end lost 7 bases, and 13 bases lay between the germline ends. The CDR3 reads CASSLRSGPHTQYF. The CDR3 DNA reads TGTGCCAGCAGCTTAAGGTCCGGACCGCATACGCAGTATTTT.

The chain uses TRBV12-3 or TRBV12-4 and TRBJ1-5; D unclear. The ends were cut back, 7 bases at V and 7 bases at J, with 17 bases in the middle. The CDR3 loop spans 14 amino acids. CDR3 nucleotide sequence: TGTGCCAGCAACCCCGGTGGCTATAGGCAGCCCCAGCATTTT. Amino acids: CASNPGGYRQPQHF.

The chain is built from TRBV7-3 and TRBJ1-2; D not resolved. The germline gives CDR1 SGHTA, CDR2 FQGTGA. The CDR3 spans 15 residues. Trimming pared 0 bases from V and 4 bases from J, leaving 12 bases between. The CDR3 DNA reads as TGTGCCAGCAGCTTAACGGCCGGGGATCTCTATGGCTACACCTTC. Encoded protein: CASSLTAGDLYGYTF. Using reference TRBV7-3 and TRBJ1-2 for the parts outside the CDR3, the full variable domain is GAGVSQTPSNKVTEKGKYVELRCDPISGHTALYWYRQSLGQGPEFLIYFQGTGAADDSGLPNDRFFAVRPEGSVSTLKIQRTERGDSAVYLCASSLTAGDLYGYTFGSGTRLTVV.

The chain links TRBV3-1 to TRBJ1-6; TRBD1 matches 7 bases. The junction had 5 bases not matched to a gene; V was cut back by 1 base and J by 8 bases. Germline assignment: CDR1 LGHDT and CDR2 YNNKEL (reference sequence). The CDR3 consists of 15 residues. In DNA form, the CDR3 reads TGTGCCAGCAGCCAAGGACAGGGTATCCATTCACCCCTCCACTTT. Its protein product is CASSQGQGIHSPLHF.

This clonotype was observed at least ten times. V gene TRBV5-1 combines with J gene TRBJ2-1; a weak D match, TRBD2 (6 bases). CDR1 is SGHRS and CDR2 is YFSETQ in the germline V gene. Deletions cut 4 bases from V and 8 bases from J, with 22 bases between. The CDR3 has 16 residues. CDR3 amino acids: CASSTAGFSYIDEQFF. The CDR3 coding sequence is TGCGCCAGCAGCACGGCGGGATTTTCGTACATCGATGAGCAGTTCTTC. The full variable domain, with the rest looked up from reference TRBV5-1 and TRBJ2-1, is KAGVTQTPRYLIKTRGQQVTLSCSPISGHRSVSWYQQTPGQGLQFLFEYFSETQRNKGNFPGRFSGRQFSNSRSEMNVSTLELGDSALYLCASSTAGFSYIDEQFFGPGTRLTVL.

The V gene is TRBV4-3, the J gene TRBJ2-6, with D maybe TRBD1 (6 bases). The CDR3 is made up of 17 amino acids. Germline CDR1 reads LGHNA; CDR2 reads YSLEER. The V end lost 4 bases, the J end lost 1 base, and 14 bases lay between the germline ends. The CDR3 DNA reads TGCGCCAGCAGCCCTCGGGACATCGGTTCTGGGGCCAACGTCCTGACTTTC. Its protein is CASSPRDIGSGANVLTF.

This chain connects TRBV3-1 to TRBJ1-1, with TRBD1 as a possible D gene (5 bases). V was pared by 0 bases and J by 5 bases, with 10 bases between. CDR1 and CDR2 (germline): LGHDT, YNNKEL (reference sequence). There are 14 residues in the CDR3. DNA of the CDR3: TGTGCCAGCAGCCAAGATATCGGGGGGACTGAAGCTTTCTTT. Translation gives CASSQDIGGTEAFF.

This clonotype was counted only a few times. A much larger clone sits a single nucleotide away, making a read error possible. V gene TRBV7-3 combines with J gene TRBJ2-7, with 7 bases lining up with TRBD2. V gave up 5 bases and J gave up 7 bases; unmatched junction bases: 14. Germline V CDR1 and CDR2: SGHTA, FQGTGA. The CDR3 extends over 15 amino acids. DNA of the CDR3: TGTGCCAGCAGCGAACAACCGGGACTATACAATGAGCAGTACTTC. Its protein is CASSEQPGLYNEQYF.

This sequence joins TRBV12-3 or TRBV12-4 and TRBJ2-7, with D perhaps TRBD1 (5 bases). CDR3 length equals 13 residues. V was pared by 6 bases and J by 2 bases, with 11 bases between. This CDR3 reads CASSKVTAYEQYF. In DNA, the CDR3 is TGTGCCAGCAGCAAAGTGACAGCCTACGAGCAGTACTTC.

This clonotype was seen ten or more times. The CDR3 sequence is CASSHVTGTVNQPQHF. The CDR3 nucleotides read TGTGCCAGCAGCCACGTGACCGGGACGGTAAATCAGCCCCAGCATTTT. The chain uses TRBV12-3 or TRBV12-4 and TRBJ1-5; maybe TRBD1 (5 bases). The CDR3 has 16 amino acids. V was cut by 6 bases and J by 4 bases, with 19 bases left in between.

Details on this clonotype: A much larger clone lies one base from this, so it may be a read error. The chain has TRBV9 and TRBJ2-7, with a possible D match to TRBD2 (6 bases). Per germline, CDR1 SGDLS and CDR2 YYNGEE. Deletions cut 4 bases from V and 7 bases from J, with 18 bases between. The CDR3 is 14 residues long. The CDR3 DNA is TGTGCCAGCAGCCGGAGGGACTTAGGGAATGAGCAGTACTTC. Protein: CASSRRDLGNEQYF.

The chain links TRBV6-4 to TRBJ2-3, with 16 positions matching TRBD2. Trimming at V came to 6 bases and at J to 0 bases, leaving 15 bases not matched to a gene. This CDR3 region has 21 residues. Looked up from germline, CDR1 is MRHNA and CDR2 is SNTAGT. CDR3 DNA sequence: TGTGCCAGCAGGGACAGGGGACTAGCGGGAGGGCCGGACCACAGCACAGATACGCAGTATTTT. The encoded protein is CASRDRGLAGGPDHSTDTQYF.

This clonotype appeared many times. The V call is TRBV28, the J call TRBJ2-7; no clear D. The V and J ends lost 2 bases and 5 bases respectively, with 10 bases between them. The CDR3 covers 13 residues. The germline V gene encodes CDR1 MDHEN and CDR2 SYDVKM. CDR3 coding DNA: TGTGCCAGCAGTTTAACATTTACCCACGAGCAGTACTTC. Translating it yields CASSLTFTHEQYF.

With respect to this clonotype: This may stem from a read error, because a much larger clone lies one nucleotide away. V and J are TRBV9 and TRBJ2-6; D gene ambiguous. Per the germline V gene, CDR1 is SGDLS and CDR2 is YYNGEE. V shed 2 bases and J shed 0 bases, with 12 bases lying between them. The length of the CDR3 is 17 residues. The CDR3 region has the DNA TGTGCCAGCAGCGTTTCGTACAGACGCTCTGGGGCCAACGTCCTGACTTTC. Its protein is CASSVSYRRSGANVLTF.

The CDR3 DNA follows: TGTGCCAGCGGGCAGACTAATGAAAAACTGTTTTTT. This translates into CASGQTNEKLFF. The chain couples TRBV7-8 to TRBJ1-4; D uncertain. The germline gives CDR1 SGHVS, CDR2 FQNEAQ. There are 12 residues in the CDR3. Between the trimmed V and J ends, which lost 8 bases and 2 bases, there was a span of 6 bases.

The chain recombines TRBV12-3 or TRBV12-4 with TRBJ2-2; TRBD1 might be the D (6 bases). V was cut by 5 bases and J by 7 bases, with 20 bases left in between. The CDR3 contains 16 residues. The CDR3 is CASSPPTGPKGGELFF. The CDR3 nucleotides read TGTGCCAGCAGTCCGCCGACAGGCCCGAAGGGCGGGGAGCTGTTTTTT.

This clonotype turned up a few times. The chain links TRBV20-1 to TRBJ2-1, with 10 bases fitting TRBD2. The CDR3 has 16 residues. CDR1 and CDR2 (germline): DFQATT, SNEGSKA (reference sequence). Trimming cost V 6 bases and J 2 bases; bases outside gene matches: 10. The CDR3 sequence: CSAPALAGAAYNEQFF. The CDR3 coding sequence is TGCAGTGCCCCGGCCCTAGCGGGAGCGGCCTACAATGAGCAGTTCTTC.